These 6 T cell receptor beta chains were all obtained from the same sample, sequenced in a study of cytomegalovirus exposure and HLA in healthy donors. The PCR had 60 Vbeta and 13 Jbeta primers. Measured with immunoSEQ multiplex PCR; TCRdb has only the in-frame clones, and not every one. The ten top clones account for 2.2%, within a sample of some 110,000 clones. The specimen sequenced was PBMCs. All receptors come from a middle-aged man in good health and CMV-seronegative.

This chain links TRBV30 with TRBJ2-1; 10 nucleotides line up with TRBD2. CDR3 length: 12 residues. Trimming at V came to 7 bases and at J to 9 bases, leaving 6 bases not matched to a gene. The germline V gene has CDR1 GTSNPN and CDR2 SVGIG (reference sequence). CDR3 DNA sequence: TGTGCCTTCTCCGGGACTAGCGCTGAGCAGTTCTTC. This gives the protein CAFSGTSAEQFF.

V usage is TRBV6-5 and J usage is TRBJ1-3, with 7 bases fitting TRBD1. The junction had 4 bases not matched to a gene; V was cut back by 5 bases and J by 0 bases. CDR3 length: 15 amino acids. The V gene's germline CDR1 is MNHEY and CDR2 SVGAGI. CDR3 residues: CASSRGLASGNTIYF. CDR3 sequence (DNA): TGTGCCAGCAGTAGGGGGCTAGCCTCTGGAAACACCATATATTTT.

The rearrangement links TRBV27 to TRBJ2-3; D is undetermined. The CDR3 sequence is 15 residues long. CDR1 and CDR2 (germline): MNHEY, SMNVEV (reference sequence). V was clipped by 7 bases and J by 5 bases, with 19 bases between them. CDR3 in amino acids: CASKTLMAHKDTQYF. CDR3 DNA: TGTGCCAGCAAGACTTTAATGGCACATAAAGATACGCAGTATTTT.

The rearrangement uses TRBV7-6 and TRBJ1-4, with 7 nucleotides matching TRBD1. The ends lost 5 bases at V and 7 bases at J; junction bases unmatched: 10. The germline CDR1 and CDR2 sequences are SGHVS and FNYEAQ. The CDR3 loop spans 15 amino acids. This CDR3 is CASSPRRGGGEKLFF. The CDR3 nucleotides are TGTGCCAGCAGCCCTCGGAGAGGGGGCGGTGAAAAACTGTTTTTT. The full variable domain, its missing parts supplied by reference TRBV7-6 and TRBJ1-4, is GAGVSQSPRYKVTKRGQDVALRCDPISGHVSLYWYRQALGQGPEFLTYFNYEAQQDKSGLPNDRFSAERPEGSISTLTIQRTEQRDSAMYRCASSPRRGGGEKLFFGSGTQLSVL.

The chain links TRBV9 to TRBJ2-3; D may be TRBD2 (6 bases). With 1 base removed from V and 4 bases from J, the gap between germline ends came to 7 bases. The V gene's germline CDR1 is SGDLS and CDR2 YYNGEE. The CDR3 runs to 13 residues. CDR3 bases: TGTGCCAGCAGCGTACTAGCGTCAGATACGCAGTATTTT. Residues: CASSVLASDTQYF.

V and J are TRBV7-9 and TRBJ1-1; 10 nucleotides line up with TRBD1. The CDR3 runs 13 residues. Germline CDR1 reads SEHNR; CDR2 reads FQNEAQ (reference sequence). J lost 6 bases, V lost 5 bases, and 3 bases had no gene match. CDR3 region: CASSRDRGSEAFF. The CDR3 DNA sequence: TGTGCCAGCAGCCGGGACAGGGGATCTGAAGCTTTCTTT.